The 14 T cell receptor beta chains presented below share a single source sample, sequenced in a study of cytomegalovirus exposure and HLA in healthy donors. Data came from immunoSEQ multiplex PCR; TCRdb stores just in-frame clones and leaves some out. This table has 80,000 to 100,000 clones, roughly 84% appearing once. Sequencing was carried out using PBMCs. Every receptor here comes from a man in his late teens or twenties in good health and CMV-seropositive.

The chain combines TRBV27 with TRBJ1-5, with 9 bases fitting TRBD1. V trimming: 8 bases; J trimming: 7 bases; junction bases outside the gene matches: 12. The CDR3 spans 15 residues. From germline, CDR1 is MNHEY and CDR2 SMNVEV (reference sequence). CDR3 nucleotides: TGTGCCAGCTCAAAAGGGAGACAGGGGGTACAGCCCCAGCATTTT. It yields the protein CASSKGRQGVQPQHF.

This clone came up a few times. This chain connects TRBV29-1 to TRBJ2-5, with TRBD2 matching 10 bases. The ends lost 3 bases at V and 5 bases at J; junction bases unmatched: 12. This CDR3 has 16 residues. Germline V gene sequence: CDR1 SQVTM, CDR2 ANQGSEA. The CDR3 region has the DNA TGCAGCGTTGAGGGGCCACGGGGACTAGCGTCGGAGACCCAGTACTTC. The encoded protein is CSVEGPRGLASETQYF.

The chain uses TRBV7-9 and TRBJ2-7, with D unresolved. Germline assignment: CDR1 SEHNR and CDR2 FQNEAQ (reference sequence). CDR3 length: 11 residues. V shed 11 bases and J shed 6 bases, with 14 bases lying between them. Here the CDR3 DNA reads TGTGCCTTGTCAGACAATCGCGAGCAGTACTTC. The encoded protein is CALSDNREQYF.

The chain joins TRBV6-5 to TRBJ1-4; 9 nucleotides line up with TRBD1. Germline CDR1 MNHEY, CDR2 SVGAGI. The CDR3 has 14 amino acids. The V gene end was trimmed by 6 bases and the J gene end by 8 bases; junction bases not matched to a gene: 7. CDR3 sequence (DNA): TGTGCCAGCAGCCGGGACAGGGTTTGGGAAAAACTGTTTTTT. It codes for CASSRDRVWEKLFF.

Only one count was recorded for this clone. This chain joins TRBV28 and TRBJ2-7, with 11 bases lining up with TRBD2. Germline values: CDR1 MDHEN, CDR2 SYDVKM. Trimming took 2 bases from V and 0 from J; bases not matched to a gene: 6. This CDR3 comprises 17 residues. The CDR3 region is CASSLIAGGTSSYEQYF. CDR3 bases: TGTGCCAGCAGTTTAATAGCGGGAGGGACGAGCTCCTACGAGCAGTACTTC.

In its sample, this clone was seen a few times. The V call is TRBV9, the J call TRBJ2-2; maybe TRBD2 (6 bases). There are 19 residues in the CDR3. V was trimmed by 0 bases and J by 2 bases, leaving 20 bases between them. Germline V CDR1 and CDR2: SGDLS, YYNGEE. CDR3 loop: CASSVVSRSSGLNTGELFF. For the CDR3, the DNA is TGTGCCAGCAGCGTAGTCTCACGGTCCAGCGGGCTAAACACCGGGGAGCTGTTTTTT.

J is TRBJ1-6 and V is TRBV11-2; maybe TRBD1 (6 bases). Germline V gives CDR1 SGHAT, CDR2 FQNNGV. The CDR3 runs 17 residues. V dropped 1 base and J dropped 3 bases, with 13 bases sitting between them. CDR3 loop: CASSLVPGQNYNSPLHF. CDR3 nucleotide sequence: TGTGCCAGCAGCTTAGTCCCCGGACAGAACTATAATTCACCCCTCCACTTT.

The chain has TRBV29-1 and TRBJ1-1; TRBD1 matches 8 bases. Germline V CDR1 and CDR2: SQVTM, ANQGSEA. The junction had 17 bases not matched to a gene; V was cut back by 4 bases and J by 7 bases. The CDR3 length is 16 residues. CDR3 in DNA: TGCAGCGTTGTGAAATCAGGACAGGGTTATTTTGTTGAAGCTTTCTTT. Protein sequence: CSVVKSGQGYFVEAFF.

The chain is built from TRBV7-3 and TRBJ2-5; 12 nucleotides match TRBD2. This CDR3 is built from 15 residues. J was trimmed by 5 bases and V by 2 bases; bases with no gene match: 3. Per the germline V gene, CDR1 is SGHTA and CDR2 is FQGTGA. Here the CDR3 reads CASSLQGTSGETQYF. The CDR3 coding sequence is TGTGCCAGCAGCTTACAAGGGACTAGCGGGGAGACCCAGTACTTC.

This clone appeared a single time. This chain connects TRBV7-2 to TRBJ1-2; 8 positions agree with TRBD1. V shed 5 bases and J 8 bases; nucleotides not matched to a gene: 7. Germline CDR1 and CDR2: SGHTA and FQGNSA. CDR3 length: 13 residues. The CDR3 is CASSREDREGYTF. The CDR3, as DNA: TGTGCCAGCAGCCGAGAGGACAGGGAGGGCTACACCTTC.

The genes are TRBV7-2 and TRBJ2-2; 8 bases map to TRBD2. The CDR3 contains 14 residues. V was pared by 6 bases and J by 4 bases, with 4 bases of the junction left unmatched. Germline CDR1 is SGHTA and CDR2 is FQGNSA. The CDR3, as DNA: TGTGCCAGCAGATGGGGGACTAGCACCGGGGAGCTGTTTTTT. It codes for CASRWGTSTGELFF.

This chain connects TRBV29-1 to TRBJ2-4; possibly TRBD2 for D (6 bases). Trimming cost V 6 bases and J 8 bases, with 14 bases left between them. CDR1 and CDR2 (germline): SQVTM, ANQGSEA. This CDR3 comprises 12 residues. CDR3 region: CSVLAGRYIQYF. The CDR3 region has the DNA TGCAGCGTCCTCGCAGGGAGGTACATTCAGTACTTC.

This clone was seen a few times. The V gene is TRBV7-3, the J gene TRBJ1-6; a possible D gene is TRBD1 (6 bases). Germline V gene lookup returns CDR1 SGHTA and CDR2 FQGTGA. V was trimmed by 5 bases and J by 9 bases, leaving 20 bases between them. This CDR3 is 16 amino acids long. The chain's CDR3 is CASSVNGQGSGSPLHF. The CDR3 DNA reads as TGTGCCAGCAGCGTTAACGGTCAGGGGTCAGGTTCACCCCTCCACTTT.

The chain has TRBV7-2 and TRBJ1-4, with D tentatively TRBD1 (6 bases). V lost 0 bases to trimming and J lost 7 bases, with 12 bases between them. CDR1 and CDR2 from the germline V gene are SGHTA and FQGNSA. CDR3 length equals 15 residues. CDR3 coding DNA: TGTGCCAGCAGCTTAGCGGGGGCCCGAGGTGAAAAACTGTTTTTT. Translated: CASSLAGARGEKLFF.